This T cell receptor (beta chain) was observed in a study of T cell changes during pregnancy in multiple sclerosis. The table came from immunoSEQ multiplex PCR; TCRdb's copy has only in-frame clones and leaves some out. The sample has about 80,000 clones; about 94% are singletons. The sequence derives from a female donor in good health, enrolled as a control in a pregnancy study. Here the sequenced sample was peripheral blood, taken in the second trimester of pregnancy.

CDR3 DNA sequence: TGTGCCAGCAGCTTGGAAGGACAGGGACATGAGCAGTTCTTC. Protein sequence: CASSLEGQGHEQFF. The genes are TRBV5-6 and TRBJ2-1, with 8 bases matching TRBD1. This CDR3 region has 14 residues. V gave up 0 bases and J gave up 8 bases; unmatched junction bases: 4. From germline, CDR1 is SGHDT and CDR2 YYEEEE.